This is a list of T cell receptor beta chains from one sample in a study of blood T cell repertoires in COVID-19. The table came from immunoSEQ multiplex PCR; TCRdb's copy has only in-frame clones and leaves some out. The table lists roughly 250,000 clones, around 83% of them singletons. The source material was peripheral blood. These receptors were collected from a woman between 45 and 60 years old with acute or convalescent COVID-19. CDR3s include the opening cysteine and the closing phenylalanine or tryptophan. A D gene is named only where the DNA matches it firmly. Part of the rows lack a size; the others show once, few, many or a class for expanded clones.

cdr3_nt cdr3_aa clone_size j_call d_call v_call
TGTGCCAGCAGCCAAGCCCCTCGGGACAGGGTCTATGGCTACACCTTC CASSQAPRDRVYGYTF NA TRBJ1-2 TRBD1 TRBV4-2
TGTGCCAGCAGTTTGGGCCTAGCGGACGCCTACGAGCAGTACTTC CASSLGLADAYEQYF NA TRBJ2-7 TRBD2 TRBV6-6
TGTGCCATCAGTGAGTCGGAGACAGGGGCCCATCAGCCCCAGCATTTT CAISESETGAHQPQHF once TRBJ1-5 TRBD1 TRBV10-3
TGTGCCTGGAGTTGGGGACAGGGGGCTGGAAACACCATATATTTT CAWSWGQGAGNTIYF NA TRBJ1-3 TRBD1 TRBV30
TGTGCCAGCAGTATGCCTACTAGCGCCCCGAGTGAGCAGTTCTTC CASSMPTSAPSEQFF NA TRBJ2-1 TRBD2 TRBV2
TGTGCCATCAGTGAGGGACTAGCGGACCTCTCCTACGAGCAGTACTTC CAISEGLADLSYEQYF NA TRBJ2-7 TRBD2 TRBV10-3
TGTGCCACCAGTGACACTTATCTAGCGGGAGAGGGGACCGGGGAGCTGTTTTTT CATSDTYLAGEGTGELFF NA TRBJ2-2 TRBD2 TRBV24-1
TGTGCCAGCAGCCTCGGACAGGGGGCCATATACAATGAGCAGTTCTTC CASSLGQGAIYNEQFF NA TRBJ2-1 TRBD1 TRBV3-1/TRBV3-2
TGTGCCAGCTCACTAGACAAGTTCTACGAGCAGTACTTC CASSLDKFYEQYF NA TRBJ2-7 NA TRBV18
TGTGCCAGCAGCCGAGGACAGGGCCGATCCTACGAGCAGTACTTC CASSRGQGRSYEQYF NA TRBJ2-7 TRBD1 TRBV6-5
TGTGCCAGCAGCGGACAAGTAAACACTGAAGCTTTCTTT CASSGQVNTEAFF NA TRBJ1-1 NA TRBV9
TGTGCCAGCAGTTTAGATGGGGCTGGCTACACCTTC CASSLDGAGYTF NA TRBJ1-2 NA TRBV27
TGTGCCAGCAGTTTGGGCGGGACAGGGCAGTTCTTC CASSLGGTGQFF NA TRBJ2-1 TRBD1 TRBV27
TGTGCCAGCAGCGGCCCGACAGGCACCCAAGAGACCCAGTACTTC CASSGPTGTQETQYF NA TRBJ2-5 NA TRBV14
TGTGCCAGCAGCCTGGGACTAGCGGCCACAGATACGCAGTATTTT CASSLGLAATDTQYF NA TRBJ2-3 TRBD2 TRBV9
TGTGCCAGCAGCCCTGACAGGGGCTCCTATAATTCACCCCTCCACTTT CASSPDRGSYNSPLHF NA TRBJ1-6 TRBD1 TRBV7-8
TGCGCCAGCAGCTTGGCTAGCGGGGTCCAAGAGACCCAGTACTTC CASSLASGVQETQYF NA TRBJ2-5 TRBD2 TRBV5-1
TGTGCCAGCTCAATGACAGGAGAAGAGCAGTACTTC CASSMTGEEQYF NA TRBJ2-7 NA TRBV18
TGTGCCATCAGCCCTTCCCCCCAAGAGACCCAGTACTTC CAISPSPQETQYF NA TRBJ2-5 NA TRBV10-3
TGCGCCAGCAGGACAGGGCCTAATGAAAAACTGTTTTTT CASRTGPNEKLFF NA TRBJ1-4 TRBD1 TRBV5-1
TGTGCCAGCAGCAACACAGGGGGCAGGGATCAGCCCCAGCATTTT CASSNTGGRDQPQHF NA TRBJ1-5 TRBD1 TRBV3-1/TRBV3-2
TGTGCCAGCAGCGCGGGCGGGGAAGCTTTCTTT CASSAGGEAFF NA TRBJ1-1 NA TRBV6-4
TGTGCCAGCAGCCACTTCACTAGCGGGGGAGGTTATGAGCAGTTCTTC CASSHFTSGGGYEQFF NA TRBJ2-1 TRBD2 TRBV14
TGCGCCAGCAGCCAAGTCGGACTAGCGGGGACTACGAACACCGGGGAGCTGTTTTTT CASSQVGLAGTTNTGELFF NA TRBJ2-2 TRBD2 TRBV4-1
TGTGCCACCAGCGATGAGGGAGAGCAGCCCCAGCATTTT CATSDEGEQPQHF NA TRBJ1-5 NA TRBV15
TGTGCCAGCAGGGCCTCATATGATTCACCCCTCCACTTT CASRASYDSPLHF NA TRBJ1-6 NA TRBV28
TGTGCCAGCAGCTTCGGACTAGCGTTTAGCACAGATACGCAGTATTTT CASSFGLAFSTDTQYF NA TRBJ2-3 TRBD2 TRBV9